The 4 T cell receptor beta chains in this list originate from one sample, sequenced in a study of CD8 T cells in Susac syndrome. When the RNA was reverse transcribed, random hexamers were used with an input of about 0.45 to 1 ug. TCRdb recomputed calls from the immunoSEQ multiplex PCR reads with MiXCR, one row per CDR3 protein. The sample comprises about 180,000 distinct CDR3 sequences, nearly 97% of which are singletons, and about 0.093% rests with the top ten. Sequenced material: CD4+ T cells from PBMCs. The receptors were gathered from a human donor with multiple sclerosis.

The chain recombines TRBV30 with TRBJ2-4; D is possibly TRBD1 (6 bases). Deletions cut 2 bases from V and 0 bases from J, with 14 bases between. The CDR3 has 16 amino acids. In germline, CDR1 is GTSNPN, CDR2 SVGIG (reference sequence). In DNA form, the CDR3 reads TGTGCCTGGAGTCTACACAGGGACCTAGCCAAAAACATTCAGTACTTC. Amino acids: CAWSLHRDLAKNIQYF.

This chain connects TRBV6-5 to TRBJ1-1; 9 nucleotides align to TRBD1. The J segment lost 3 bases and the V segment lost 0 bases, leaving 2 bases of the junction unmatched. Germline V CDR1 and CDR2: MNHEY, SVGAGI. The CDR3 runs to 15 residues. As DNA, the CDR3 is TGTGCCAGCAGTTACTCGGGACAGGGTTACACTGAAGCTTTCTTT. Encoded protein: CASSYSGQGYTEAFF.

This chain joins TRBV28 and TRBJ2-5; D is ambiguous. Germline V lookup: CDR1 MDHEN, CDR2 SYDVKM. This CDR3 has 14 residues. V gave up 2 bases and J gave up 1 base, with 8 bases separating them. The CDR3 region has the DNA TGTGCCAGCAGTTTAGGCCCCGGCCAAGAGACCCAGTACTTC. It encodes CASSLGPGQETQYF.

J is TRBJ1-2 and V is TRBV27; D not resolved. Per germline, CDR1 MNHEY and CDR2 SMNVEV (reference sequence). The CDR3 totals 10 residues. Trimming shortened V by 6 bases and J by 4 bases, and 3 bases separated the two germline ends. CDR3 protein: CASRTYGYTF. The DNA for the CDR3 is TGTGCCAGCAGAACCTATGGCTACACCTTC.